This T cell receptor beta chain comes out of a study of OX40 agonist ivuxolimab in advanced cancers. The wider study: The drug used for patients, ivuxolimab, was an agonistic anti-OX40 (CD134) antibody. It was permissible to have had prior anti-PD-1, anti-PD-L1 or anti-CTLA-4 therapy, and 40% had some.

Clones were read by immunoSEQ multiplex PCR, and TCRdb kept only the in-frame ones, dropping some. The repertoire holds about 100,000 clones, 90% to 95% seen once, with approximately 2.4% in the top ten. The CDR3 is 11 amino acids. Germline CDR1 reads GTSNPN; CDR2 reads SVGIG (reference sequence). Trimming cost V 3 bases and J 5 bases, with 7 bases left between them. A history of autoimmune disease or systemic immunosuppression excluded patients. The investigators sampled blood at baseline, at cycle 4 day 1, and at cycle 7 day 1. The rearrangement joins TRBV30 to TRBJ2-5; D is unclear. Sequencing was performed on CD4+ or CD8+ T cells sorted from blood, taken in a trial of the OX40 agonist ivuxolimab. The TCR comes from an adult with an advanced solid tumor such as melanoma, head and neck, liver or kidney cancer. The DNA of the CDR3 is TGTGCCTGGAGCTCATCTGAGACCCAGTACTTC. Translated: CAWSSSETQYF.